The 20 T cell receptor beta chains below were found in one sample sequenced in a study of blood T cell repertoires in COVID-19. TCRdb's table, derived via immunoSEQ multiplex PCR, lists solely in-frame clones and lacks some. The table includes around 55,000 clones, over 80% detected once. The sequencing input was peripheral blood. These receptors all stem from a man aged 40-49 years with COVID-19, enrolled during active disease.

This clone was observed a single time. The gene calls are TRBV30 and TRBJ1-6; 10 bases are shared with TRBD1. J lost 9 bases, V lost 0 bases, and 8 bases had no gene match. Germline V gene sequence: CDR1 GTSNPN, CDR2 SVGIG (reference sequence). This CDR3 region has 16 residues. The CDR3 nucleotides read TGTGCCTGGAGTGTGCCGACAGGGGGCGGAGGTTCACCCCTCCACTTT. It encodes CAWSVPTGGGGSPLHF.

The chain recombines TRBV2 with TRBJ2-4, with D perhaps matching TRBD2 (6 bases). In germline, CDR1 is SNHLY, CDR2 FYNNEI. The ends were cut back, 4 bases at V and 1 base at J, with 11 bases in the middle. The CDR3 runs to 15 residues. The CDR3 here is CASSVEGWAKNIQYF. Here the CDR3 DNA reads TGTGCCAGCAGTGTGGAGGGTTGGGCCAAAAACATTCAGTACTTC.

The chain has TRBV27 and TRBJ1-1, with 8 bases that match TRBD1. This CDR3 has 14 residues. After removal of 4 bases from V and 0 bases from J, the junction contained 1 base not matched to a gene. Germline-derived CDR1 and CDR2 are MNHEY and SMNVEV (reference sequence). The CDR3 DNA is TGTGCCAGCAGTTGGACAGGGATGAACACTGAAGCTTTCTTT. Its protein product is CASSWTGMNTEAFF.

The chain joins TRBV5-1 to TRBJ1-2, with D possibly matching TRBD1 (5 bases). Germline assignment: CDR1 SGHRS and CDR2 YFSETQ. Trimming removed 0 bases from V and 2 bases from J, with 14 bases in between. This CDR3 spans 16 amino acids. The CDR3 loop is CASSLGGVAGNYGYTF. Written as DNA, the CDR3 is TGCGCCAGCAGCTTGGGGGGTGTAGCAGGGAACTATGGCTACACCTTC.

This sequence joins TRBV5-4 and TRBJ2-7; 8 bases map to TRBD2. CDR1 SGHNT and CDR2 YYREEE come from the germline V gene (reference sequence). The CDR3 length is 15 residues. The V gene end was trimmed by 2 bases and the J gene end by 5 bases; junction bases not matched to a gene: 9. In nucleotides, the CDR3 is TGTGCCAGCAGCTTTTGGACTAGCCGCCTTGACGAGCAGTACTTC. Its protein is CASSFWTSRLDEQYF.

This chain joins TRBV3-1 (or the pseudogene TRBV3-2) and TRBJ1-3; D gene unclear. The V and J ends lost 6 bases and 0 bases respectively, with 6 bases between them. This CDR3 is built from 13 residues. The germline V gene has CDR1 LGHDT and CDR2 YNNKEL (reference sequence). CDR3 protein: CASSRSSGNTIYF. CDR3 nucleotides: TGTGCCAGCAGTCGTTCCTCTGGAAACACCATATATTTT.

The CDR3 loop reads CATSSLTQGAHSQPQHF. The CDR3 DNA reads TGTGCCACCAGTTCTCTTACACAGGGGGCCCATAGTCAGCCCCAGCATTTT. V is TRBV15 and J is TRBJ1-5, with 9 nucleotides matching TRBD1. Trimming cost V 6 bases and J 6 bases; bases outside gene matches: 15. The V gene's germline CDR1 is LNHNV and CDR2 YYDKDF (reference sequence). The CDR3 length is 17 residues. The full variable domain, rest sourced from reference TRBV15 and TRBJ1-5, is DAMVIQNPRYQVTQFGKPVTLSCSQTLNHNVMYWYQQKSSQAPKLLFHYYDKDFNNEADTPDNFQSRRPNTSFCFLDIRSPGLGDTAMYLCATSSLTQGAHSQPQHFGDGTRLSIL.

This clone was seen just once. V gene TRBV6-5 combines with J gene TRBJ1-3; perhaps TRBD1 as D (5 bases). Germline values: CDR1 MNHEY, CDR2 SVGAGI. The CDR3 loop spans 15 amino acids. Deletions cut 6 bases from V and 2 bases from J, with 14 bases between. Here the CDR3 reads CASRPNGGTGNTIYF. In nucleotides, the CDR3 is TGTGCCAGCAGGCCGAACGGGGGGACTGGAAACACCATATATTTT.

In this sample, this clone turned up a few times. The rearrangement uses TRBV2 and TRBJ1-2; 7 bases fit TRBD1. Per germline, CDR1 SNHLY and CDR2 FYNNEI. The CDR3 has 16 amino acids. With V trimmed by 0 bases and J by 4 bases, 8 bases remained unmatched. CDR3 protein: CASSEAQEDRVYGYTF. CDR3 nucleotide sequence: TGTGCCAGCAGTGAAGCTCAGGAAGACAGGGTCTATGGCTACACCTTC. Complete variable domain (other parts from reference TRBV2 and TRBJ1-2): EPEVTQTPSHQVTQMGQEVILRCVPISNHLYFYWYRQILGQKVEFLVSFYNNEISEKSEIFDDQFSVERPDGSNFTLKIRSTKLEDSAMYFCASSEAQEDRVYGYTFGSGTRLTVV.

The chain employs TRBV5-5 and TRBJ1-1; D is ambiguous. V dropped 2 bases and J dropped 11 bases, with 22 bases sitting between them. The CDR3 has 15 amino acids. Germline CDR1 reads SGHKS; CDR2 reads YYEKEE (reference sequence). DNA for the CDR3: TGTGCCAGCAGCTTAAGAGGCTCGGCAGGCGGGCGGGCTTTCTTT. Encoded protein: CASSLRGSAGGRAFF.

V usage is TRBV18 and J usage is TRBJ1-4; possibly TRBD1 for D (6 bases). Germline V gene data show CDR1 as KGHSH and CDR2 as LQKENI. Trimming left V 3 bases short and J 2 bases short, with 10 bases between. This CDR3 comprises 15 residues. CDR3 amino acids: CASSPIQGTNEKLFF. In nucleotides, the CDR3 is TGTGCCAGCTCACCTATACAGGGTACTAATGAAAAACTGTTTTTT.

The chain joins TRBV6-1 to TRBJ1-2; weak D call: TRBD1 (6 bases). The CDR3 sequence is 14 residues long. CDR1 is MNHNS and CDR2 is SASEGT in the germline V gene. Trimming took 3 bases from V and 3 from J, leaving 11 bases between them. CDR3 sequence: CASSESDRYYGYTF. The CDR3 coding sequence is TGTGCCAGCAGTGAGAGCGACAGGTACTATGGCTACACCTTC.

The chain employs TRBV5-1 and TRBJ1-5; 7 bases agree with TRBD1. The CDR3 has 14 amino acids. Germline trimming cut 0 bases from V and 6 bases from J; bases unmatched to any gene: 3. Per the germline V gene, CDR1 is SGHRS and CDR2 is YFSETQ. The CDR3 protein is CASSLGQGVQPQHF. The CDR3, as DNA: TGCGCCAGCAGCTTGGGACAGGGAGTTCAGCCCCAGCATTTT.

V and J are TRBV3-1 (or the pseudogene TRBV3-2) and TRBJ2-5; D unresolved. CDR1 is LGHDT and CDR2 is YNNKEL in the germline V gene (reference sequence). The CDR3 has 13 amino acids. V lost 5 bases to trimming and J lost 9 bases, with 16 bases between them. The CDR3 nucleotides read TGTGCCAGCAGCGAGACGGGTGCTTGGGCCCAGTACTTC. Translating it yields CASSETGAWAQYF.

V is TRBV10-3 and J is TRBJ2-1; 13 positions agree with TRBD2. Losses at the gene ends were 4 bases for V and 0 bases for J; bases not matched to a gene: 3. CDR3 length equals 17 residues. CDR1 is ENHRY, CDR2 SYGVKD, per germline. CDR3 DNA: TGTGCCATCAGTGGACTAGCGGGGGGAAGCTCCTACAATGAGCAGTTCTTC. It yields the protein CAISGLAGGSSYNEQFF.

The chain recombines TRBV18 with TRBJ1-2, with 12 positions matching TRBD1. The length of the CDR3 is 14 residues. After removal of 6 bases from V and 8 bases from J, the junction contained 7 bases not matched to a gene. Germline V lookup: CDR1 KGHSH, CDR2 LQKENI. The CDR3 sequence is CASSGTGGAGGYTF. As DNA, the CDR3 is TGTGCCAGCTCCGGGACAGGGGGCGCCGGGGGCTACACCTTC.

The V call is TRBV12-5, the J call TRBJ2-1; a possible D gene is TRBD2 (6 bases). Trimming took 6 bases from V and 9 from J, leaving 18 bases between them. The CDR3 contains 14 residues. Germline V gives CDR1 LGHNT, CDR2 FRNRAP. In DNA, the CDR3 is TGTGCTAGTGGCTCAACCGGGAGCAGACGTGAGCAGTTCTTC. Translation gives CASGSTGSRREQFF.

This chain joins TRBV2 and TRBJ1-2; weak D call: TRBD1 (5 bases). The CDR3 totals 15 residues. The V gene's germline CDR1 is SNHLY and CDR2 FYNNEI. V dropped 4 bases and J dropped 5 bases, with 17 bases sitting between them. CDR3 region: CASSGNQGGDYGYTF. The CDR3 DNA follows: TGTGCCAGCAGTGGAAATCAGGGAGGAGATTATGGCTACACCTTC.

The CDR3 sequence is CASSQDGAGDEQFF. The CDR3 bases are TGTGCCAGCAGCCAAGATGGGGCGGGGGATGAGCAGTTCTTC. The gene calls are TRBV4-2 and TRBJ2-1; TRBD2 aligns across 7 bases. The CDR3 consists of 14 residues. V gave up 0 bases and J gave up 8 bases; unmatched junction bases: 4. Germline CDR1 is LGHNA and CDR2 is YNFKEQ.

This chain links TRBV2 with TRBJ2-2; D is unresolved. Trimming pared 8 bases from V and 1 base from J, leaving 8 bases between. Germline V gene sequence: CDR1 SNHLY, CDR2 FYNNEI. The CDR3 length is 13 residues. The CDR3, as DNA: TGTGCCAGCGAACAGTGGAACACCGGGGAGCTGTTTTTT. Translation: CASEQWNTGELFF.